This T cell receptor (beta chain) was documented in a study of identical twins. A single record per CDR3 protein comes from TCRdb applying MiXCR to the 5' RACE reads. The data contain approximately 670,000 distinct CDR3 sequences, 6% to 6.5% of them singletons. The CDR3 covers 15 residues. V was clipped by 3 bases and J by 5 bases, with 17 bases between them. Germline CDR1 and CDR2: SGDLS and YYNGEE. This clonotype was recorded many times. The rearrangement uses TRBV9 and TRBJ2-5, with TRBD1 as a possible D gene (6 bases). The clonotype was recovered from a man aged 18-30 years in good health. The sequenced sample was naive T cells sorted from blood. The CDR3 DNA follows: TGTGCCAGCAGCGGAGCAGGGGCAGTGTGGGAGACCCAGTACTTC. This gives the protein CASSGAGAVWETQYF.